One TCR beta chain is described in this entry. The sample originates from a study of technical replicates of blood from a few donors. Here immunoSEQ multiplex PCR was the method, and the copy in TCRdb shows in-frame clones only, minus some. The sample lists 35,000 to 50,000 clones, 95% to 97% occurring once. Sequencing input: T cells isolated from PBMCs. This TCR derives from a human donor in good health.

CDR3: CASSPRGTSGSSSYEQYF. Here the CDR3 DNA reads TGTGCCAGCAGCCCCCGGGGGACTAGCGGATCCAGCTCCTACGAGCAGTACTTC. The gene calls are TRBV27 and TRBJ2-7; 11 bases are shared with TRBD2. The trim removed 6 bases at V and 0 bases at J, leaving 13 bases unmatched. The CDR3 consists of 18 residues. Per the germline V gene, CDR1 is MNHEY and CDR2 is SMNVEV (reference sequence).